A single sample gave rise to the 30 T cell receptor beta chains below, sequenced in a study of cytomegalovirus exposure and HLA in healthy donors. In the PCR, 60 Vbeta and 13 Jbeta primers were used. Produced via immunoSEQ multiplex PCR; TCRdb's table is partial and in-frame only. The sample lists some 190,000 clones; roughly 82% were seen once. The sequencing sample was made of PBMCs. The receptors were sampled from a man aged 40-49 years in good health and CMV-seronegative.

The genes are TRBV7-6 and TRBJ1-1; 9 nucleotides match TRBD1. V shed 5 bases and J 5 bases; nucleotides not matched to a gene: 3. CDR1 is SGHVS and CDR2 is FNYEAQ in the germline V gene. This CDR3 has 13 residues. This CDR3 reads CASSQGTGTEAFF. For the CDR3, the DNA is TGTGCCAGCAGCCAAGGGACAGGGACTGAAGCTTTCTTT. Filled out from reference TRBV7-6 and TRBJ1-1, the complete variable domain reads GAGVSQSPRYKVTKRGQDVALRCDPISGHVSLYWYRQALGQGPEFLTYFNYEAQQDKSGLPNDRFSAERPEGSISTLTIQRTEQRDSAMYRCASSQGTGTEAFFGQGTRLTVV.

The chain is built from TRBV6-6 and TRBJ1-5; D uncertain. This CDR3 contains 13 residues. In germline, CDR1 is MNHNY, CDR2 SVGAGI (reference sequence). Trimming cost V 2 bases and J 4 bases, with 6 bases left between them. Here the CDR3 reads CASSYTVNQPQHF. The CDR3 DNA reads TGTGCCAGCAGTTACACGGTTAATCAGCCCCAGCATTTT.

The count of this clone is one. One end of the junction varies from germline; a read error may be responsible. V and J are TRBV6-1 and TRBJ1-2, with D possibly TRBD1 on 5 matching bases. The CDR3 is 12 amino acids. The germline gives CDR1 MNHNS, CDR2 SASEGT. For the CDR3, the DNA is TGTGCCAGCAGTGAAGCGGGAGTAAGGGGACTCTTC. Protein sequence: CASSEAGVRGLF.

CDR3 DNA: TGTGCCAGCAGGTTGACAGGGGGGTACGAGCAGTACTTC. Its translation is CASRLTGGYEQYF. The rearrangement links TRBV28 to TRBJ2-7; TRBD1 aligns across 9 bases. V dropped 6 bases and J dropped 4; count of bases not matched to a gene: 4. CDR1 is MDHEN and CDR2 is SYDVKM in the germline V gene. CDR3 length equals 13 residues.

V gene TRBV2 combines with J gene TRBJ2-5, with D possibly matching TRBD2 (6 bases). Deletions cut 8 bases from V and 1 base from J, with 20 bases between. CDR3 size: 16 residues. CDR1 and CDR2 (germline): SNHLY, FYNNEI. CDR3 region: CASPNTGAGLQETQYF. The CDR3, as DNA: TGTGCCAGCCCTAACACTGGGGCGGGGCTCCAAGAGACCCAGTACTTC.

The J gene is TRBJ2-7, the V gene TRBV7-9, with 9 bases matching TRBD1. Trimming took 5 bases from V and 2 from J; bases not matched to a gene: 4. CDR1 and CDR2 (germline): SEHNR, FQNEAQ (reference sequence). The CDR3 length is 14 residues. The chain's CDR3 is CASSLRQGAYEQYF. The CDR3 nucleotides are TGTGCCAGCAGCCTAAGACAGGGGGCCTACGAGCAGTACTTC.

The chain is built from TRBV11-1 and TRBJ2-4; weak D call: TRBD1 (5 bases). CDR1 is SGHAT, CDR2 FQDESV, per germline (reference sequence). V lost 4 bases and J 3 bases, leaving 10 bases between the germline ends. This CDR3 has 14 amino acids. The CDR3 DNA is TGTGCCAGCAGCTCCGACAGTGACAAAAACATTCAGTACTTC. It is translated as CASSSDSDKNIQYF.

CDR3 DNA: TGTGCCAGCAGCCCCGACAGGGGGGGCGGCTACACCTTC. It specifies CASSPDRGGGYTF. The chain links TRBV7-3 to TRBJ1-2; 9 nucleotides align to TRBD1. CDR1 is SGHTA and CDR2 is FQGTGA in the germline V gene. V shed 5 bases and J 8 bases; nucleotides not matched to a gene: 6. This CDR3 comprises 13 residues.

The chain couples TRBV6-6 to TRBJ2-5, with no clear D. The V and J ends lost 1 base and 5 bases respectively, with 8 bases between them. The CDR3 covers 13 residues. Germline-derived CDR1 and CDR2 are MNHNY and SVGAGI (reference sequence). CDR3 bases: TGTGCCAGCAGTTACTTCCCTAGGGAGACCCAGTACTTC. Translating gives CASSYFPRETQYF.

The chain employs TRBV7-2 and TRBJ2-1; perhaps TRBD2 as D (7 bases). The CDR3 extends over 13 amino acids. The ends were cut back, 7 bases at V and 5 bases at J, with 12 bases in the middle. Germline V gives CDR1 SGHTA, CDR2 FQGNSA. The CDR3 region has the DNA TGTGCCAGCACCCTGGGGGGGCACAATGAGCAGTTCTTC. It encodes CASTLGGHNEQFF.

The gene calls are TRBV6-6 and TRBJ1-1, with D tentatively TRBD1 (5 bases). There are 14 residues in the CDR3. Germline V gene lookup returns CDR1 MNHNY and CDR2 SVGAGI (reference sequence). Trimming took 4 bases from V and 11 from J, leaving 20 bases between them. This CDR3 is CASSWDQGPFSAFF. The CDR3 DNA reads TGTGCCAGCAGTTGGGATCAGGGTCCCTTTAGCGCTTTCTTT.

The V gene is TRBV28, the J gene TRBJ2-1, with D perhaps matching TRBD2 (7 bases). V lost 2 bases to trimming and J lost 6 bases, with 14 bases between them. This CDR3 is 15 amino acids long. The germline CDR1 and CDR2 sequences are MDHEN and SYDVKM. This chain's CDR3 is CASSLGGGGSNEQFF. CDR3 DNA sequence: TGTGCCAGCAGTTTAGGGGGGGGCGGAAGCAATGAGCAGTTCTTC.

The rearrangement uses TRBV5-1 and TRBJ2-3, with D unresolved. V lost 5 bases, J lost 1 base, and 11 bases lay in between. CDR1 and CDR2 (germline): SGHRS, YFSETQ. This CDR3 has 14 amino acids. The CDR3 is CASRAPSGTDTQYF. The CDR3 bases are TGCGCCAGCAGGGCTCCGTCCGGCACAGATACGCAGTATTTT.

This chain joins TRBV15 and TRBJ1-1, with 9 bases identical to TRBD1. There are 15 residues in the CDR3. The V and J ends lost 5 bases and 7 bases, in that order; junction bases with no gene match: 11. Looked up from germline, CDR1 is LNHNV and CDR2 is YYDKDF (reference sequence). The CDR3 bases are TGTGCCACCAGCGGAAGACAGGGGGGATCCATTGAAGCTTTCTTT. This translates into CATSGRQGGSIEAFF.

This clone was observed a single time. CDR3 loop: CASSPRQATEAFF. Written as DNA, the CDR3 is TGTGCCAGCAGCCCCCGACAGGCCACTGAAGCTTTCTTT. The V call is TRBV5-4, the J call TRBJ1-1, with D possibly TRBD1 on 6 matching bases. Germline assignment: CDR1 SGHNT and CDR2 YYREEE (reference sequence). Trimming took 4 bases from V and 4 from J, leaving 11 bases between them. The CDR3 consists of 13 residues.

The gene calls are TRBV30 and TRBJ2-3; possible D gene TRBD1, 5 bases. Germline loops: CDR1 GTSNPN, CDR2 SVGIG (reference sequence). Trimming removed 7 bases at V and 6 bases at J, with 14 bases between. The CDR3 runs to 12 residues. Here the CDR3 DNA reads TGTGCCTCCACAAGGGGCTCGGATACGCAGTATTTT. It yields the protein CASTRGSDTQYF.

This chain uses TRBV7-4 with TRBJ2-1; tentatively, D is TRBD1 (6 bases). Deletions cut 8 bases from V and 3 bases from J, with 14 bases between. The CDR3 spans 14 residues. The germline V gene encodes CDR1 SGHVT and CDR2 SQSDAQ. The CDR3 is CASPRDTIYNEQFF. CDR3 in DNA: TGTGCCAGCCCCCGGGACACTATCTACAATGAGCAGTTCTTC.

V and J are TRBV7-6 and TRBJ1-1; D is unresolved. The CDR3 loop spans 13 amino acids. V was pared by 5 bases and J by 4 bases, with 11 bases between. Germline V CDR1 and CDR2: SGHVS, FNYEAQ. In DNA, the CDR3 is TGTGCCAGCAGCGCAGGTATTAGCACTGAAGCTTTCTTT. It codes for CASSAGISTEAFF.

The rearrangement uses TRBV7-9 and TRBJ2-3; 8 bases agree with TRBD1. The CDR3 extends over 16 amino acids. J was trimmed by 3 bases and V by 1 base; bases with no gene match: 6. Germline lookup yields CDR1 SEHNR and CDR2 FQNEAQ (reference sequence). The CDR3 nucleotides read TGTGCCAGCAGCTTAGGTGGGACAGGAGTGACAGATACGCAGTATTTT. This sequence encodes CASSLGGTGVTDTQYF.

The chain links TRBV7-9 to TRBJ1-4; the D is unclear. Trimming removed 8 bases from V and 8 bases from J, with 21 bases in between. This CDR3 contains 15 residues. Per the germline V gene, CDR1 is SEHNR and CDR2 is FQNEAQ (reference sequence). CDR3 sequence (DNA): TGTGCCAGCTGCCCCGAGGCCGAGTTGGAGGAAAAACTGTTTTTT. It is translated as CASCPEAELEEKLFF.

The V and J genes are TRBV29-1 and TRBJ1-2; no reliable D call. In germline, CDR1 is SQVTM, CDR2 ANQGSEA. V was clipped by 6 bases and J by 2 bases, with 10 bases between them. This CDR3 contains 12 residues. The CDR3 region has the DNA TGCAGCGTCGGTACAGTAAACTATGGCTACACCTTC. Protein: CSVGTVNYGYTF.

This sequence joins TRBV7-2 and TRBJ1-2; TRBD1 matches 9 bases. This CDR3 is built from 13 residues. The V and J ends lost 5 bases and 7 bases, in that order; junction bases with no gene match: 5. The germline V gene has CDR1 SGHTA and CDR2 FQGNSA. CDR3 amino acids: CASSTDRGTGYTF. The CDR3 DNA sequence: TGTGCCAGCAGCACCGACAGGGGGACTGGCTACACCTTC.

This chain links TRBV27 with TRBJ2-7, with TRBD1 matching 7 bases. Germline CDR1 MNHEY, CDR2 SMNVEV (reference sequence). J was trimmed by 3 bases and V by 2 bases; bases with no gene match: 7. The CDR3 is made up of 15 amino acids. The CDR3 DNA reads TGTGCCAGCAGTTTAACCTTCCAGGGGGACTACGAGCAGTACTTC. The encoded protein is CASSLTFQGDYEQYF.

The chain has TRBV5-1 and TRBJ2-3; 9 nucleotides align to TRBD1. The junction had 9 bases not matched to a gene; V was cut back by 3 bases and J by 1 base. Germline V lookup: CDR1 SGHRS, CDR2 YFSETQ. The CDR3 has 17 amino acids. In DNA, the CDR3 is TGCGCCAGCAGCTCAGGGACAGGGAACAGAGGCACAGATACGCAGTATTTT. Amino acids: CASSSGTGNRGTDTQYF.

This sequence joins TRBV30 and TRBJ2-3, with 7 bases identical to TRBD2. From germline, CDR1 is GTSNPN and CDR2 SVGIG (reference sequence). Trimming removed 2 bases from V and 6 bases from J; junction bases left unmatched: 11. The CDR3 extends over 15 amino acids. The CDR3 is CAWSSSGATTDTQYF. The CDR3 DNA reads TGTGCCTGGAGTTCGAGCGGGGCTACGACGGATACGCAGTATTTT.

V usage is TRBV30 and J usage is TRBJ2-1, with a weak D call TRBD1 (5 bases). V lost 0 bases, J lost 6 bases, and 6 bases lay in between. The germline gives CDR1 GTSNPN, CDR2 SVGIG (reference sequence). The CDR3 extends over 12 amino acids. CDR3 DNA: TGTGCCTGGAGTGTACAGGTCAATGAGCAGTTCTTC. Residues: CAWSVQVNEQFF. Full variable domain (missing parts from reference TRBV30 and TRBJ2-1): SQTIHQWPATLVQPVGSPLSLECTVEGTSNPNLYWYRQAAGRGLQLLFYSVGIGQISSEVPQNLSASRPQDRQFILSSKKLLLSDSGFYLCAWSVQVNEQFFGPGTRLTVL.

The count of this clone is one. The J gene is TRBJ1-3, the V gene TRBV19; possibly TRBD1 for D (5 bases). Germline assignment: CDR1 LNHDA and CDR2 SQIVND (reference sequence). The CDR3 is 14 residues long. Trimming took 7 bases from V and 2 from J, leaving 12 bases between them. The CDR3 reads CASKIDRTGNTIYF. The CDR3 DNA reads as TGTGCCAGTAAGATCGACAGAACTGGAAACACCATATATTTT.

This rearrangement joins TRBV11-2 to TRBJ2-3; TRBD2 matches at 7 bases. The CDR3 runs 16 residues. With 1 base clipped from V and 0 bases from J, the junction kept 4 bases outside the gene matches. The germline V gene has CDR1 SGHAT and CDR2 FQNNGV. In DNA, the CDR3 is TGTGCCAGCAGCTTAGGAGCCGGGAGGAGCACAGATACGCAGTATTTT. It codes for CASSLGAGRSTDTQYF.

The CDR3: CAWDRGYSNQPQHF. Here the CDR3 DNA reads TGTGCCTGGGACAGGGGCTATAGCAATCAGCCCCAGCATTTT. The rearrangement links TRBV30 to TRBJ1-5; 8 nucleotides agree with TRBD1. With V trimmed by 5 bases and J by 0 bases, 3 bases remained unmatched. The CDR3 is 14 amino acids. Germline V gene data show CDR1 as GTSNPN and CDR2 as SVGIG (reference sequence).

Concerning this clone: One junction end disagrees with the germline gene, perhaps due to a read error. V gene TRBV7-8 combines with J gene TRBJ2-1; 11 positions agree with TRBD2. CDR1 is SGHVS, CDR2 FQNEAQ, per germline. The CDR3 is 11 residues long. The CDR3 sequence: CASTNSGGALF. In DNA, the CDR3 is TGTGCCAGCACCAATAGCGGGGGGGCACTCTTC.